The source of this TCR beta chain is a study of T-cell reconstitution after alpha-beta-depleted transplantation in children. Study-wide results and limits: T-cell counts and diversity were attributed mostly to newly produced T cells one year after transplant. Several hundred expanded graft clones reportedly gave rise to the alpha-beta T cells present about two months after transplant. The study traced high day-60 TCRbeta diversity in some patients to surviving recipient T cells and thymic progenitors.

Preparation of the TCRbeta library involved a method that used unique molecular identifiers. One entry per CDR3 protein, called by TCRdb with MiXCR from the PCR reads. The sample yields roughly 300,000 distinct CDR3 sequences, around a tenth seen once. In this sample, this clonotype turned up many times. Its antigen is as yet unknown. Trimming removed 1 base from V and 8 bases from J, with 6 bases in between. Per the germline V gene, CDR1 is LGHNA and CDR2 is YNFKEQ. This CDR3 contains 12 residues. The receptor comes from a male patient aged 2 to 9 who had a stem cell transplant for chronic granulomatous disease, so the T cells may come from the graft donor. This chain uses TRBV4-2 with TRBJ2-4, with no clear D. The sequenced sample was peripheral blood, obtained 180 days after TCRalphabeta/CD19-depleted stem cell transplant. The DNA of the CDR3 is TGTGCCAGCAGCCAAGTCCATGACATTCAGTACTTC. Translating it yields CASSQVHDIQYF.